There are many counts of the clone carrying this T cell receptor beta chain. What it binds is not known. Libraries of TCR beta came from quantitative 5'-RACE with molecular barcodes. Using its own MiXCR run on the 5' RACE reads, TCRdb lists one record per CDR3 protein. The repertoire holds a few hundred thousand distinct CDR3 sequences, 15% to 25% seen once, with 7.5% to 9.5% in the top ten. The record originates from a study of CD8 T cells in ankylosing spondylitis. The study, taken as a whole, reports: Certain motif variants had earlier been reported in reactive arthritis synovial fluid and blood. Typical of ankylosing spondylitis blood, it appeared, was a TCR beta motif of several highly homologous variants.

The germline V and J ends were trimmed by 1 base and 3 bases, with 9 bases remaining between them. This CDR3 has 13 amino acids. Germline-derived CDR1 and CDR2 are DFQATT and SNEGSKA (reference sequence). The source material was blood, either unsorted or a sorted T cell fraction (not recorded which). This chain connects TRBV20-1 to TRBJ1-1; possibly TRBD1 for D (5 bases). This receptor was identified in a male donor with ankylosing spondylitis or in good health (not recorded which). The CDR3 reads CSARGGQHTEAFF. The CDR3 DNA is TGCAGTGCTAGAGGGGGCCAGCACACTGAAGCTTTCTTT.